These 20 T cell receptor beta chains originate from one sample sequenced in a study of blood T cell repertoires in COVID-19 (dated by TCRdb to between 2020 and 2021). The protocol used for the library was the immunoSEQ multiplex PCR assay. In its TCRdb copy, this immuneACCESS table keeps in-frame sequences only and misses some clones. Where compared with another copy, unresolved V genes explain less than half of these, and the others have no known cause. The sample profile shows roughly 130,000 clones; over 80% of them were found once. 10% of the sample comes from the top ten. The sequenced material came from peripheral blood. These receptors all come from a man aged 55-75 years with active or convalescent COVID-19.

The J gene is TRBJ2-1, the V gene TRBV23-1; maybe TRBD2 (6 bases). TRBV23-1 is an open reading frame, and its role is uncertain. V was clipped by 4 bases and J by 0 bases, with 22 bases between them. The CDR3 totals 19 residues. CDR3 region: CASSPKQPGTLSSYNEQFF. The CDR3 nucleotides are TGCGCCAGCAGTCCCAAACAACCAGGGACTTTGAGCTCCTACAATGAGCAGTTCTTC.

The chain uses TRBV18 and TRBJ2-7; 7 nucleotides agree with TRBD1. V lost 3 bases, J lost 4 bases, and 6 bases stayed unmatched. Germline loops: CDR1 KGHSH, CDR2 LQKENI. The CDR3 is 14 residues long. CDR3 in amino acids: CASSPRTGPYEQYF. In DNA, the CDR3 is TGTGCCAGCTCACCTCGGACAGGACCATACGAGCAGTACTTC.

V is TRBV7-2 and J is TRBJ1-6; the match to TRBD1 covers 7 bases. The CDR3 is made up of 14 amino acids. V lost 5 bases to trimming and J lost 9 bases; unmatched junction nucleotides: 7. The germline V gene has CDR1 SGHTA and CDR2 FQGNSA. The CDR3 DNA sequence: TGTGCCAGCAGCCCGGGACAGTCTTCTTCACCCCTCCACTTT. Amino acids: CASSPGQSSSPLHF.

The V and J genes are TRBV7-8 and TRBJ2-3; 9 bases fit TRBD1. This CDR3 is 13 amino acids long. Germline CDR1 and CDR2: SGHVS and FQNEAQ. V shed 5 bases, J shed 8 bases, and the junction held 5 bases outside the gene matches. CDR3 in amino acids: CASSPTGGGTQYF. CDR3 nucleotides: TGTGCCAGCAGCCCTACAGGGGGCGGTACGCAGTATTTT.

J is TRBJ1-5 and V is TRBV19; a weak D match, TRBD1 (6 bases). The V end was cut by 9 bases, the J end by 5 bases, with 26 bases between. Germline V CDR1 and CDR2: LNHDA, SQIVND (reference sequence). This CDR3 is 17 amino acids long. The CDR3 sequence: CASHLLGAGTMDQPQHF. CDR3 in DNA: TGTGCCAGCCATCTATTGGGGGCAGGGACCATGGATCAGCCCCAGCATTTT. The variable domain in full, with the rest retrieved from reference TRBV19 and TRBJ1-5, is DGGITQSPKYLFRKEGQNVTLSCEQNLNHDAMYWYRQDPGQGLRLIYYSQIVNDFQKGDIAEGYSVSREKKESFPLTVTSAQKNPTAFYLCASHLLGAGTMDQPQHFGDGTRLSIL.

The chain combines TRBV4-2 with TRBJ2-3; perhaps TRBD2 as D (5 bases). Germline assignment: CDR1 LGHNA and CDR2 YNFKEQ. Trimming took 1 base from V and 2 from J, leaving 10 bases between them. The CDR3 is made up of 15 amino acids. The CDR3 nucleotides are TGTGCCAGCAGCCAAGTAAGCGGTAACACAGATACGCAGTATTTT. The encoded protein is CASSQVSGNTDTQYF.

The J gene is TRBJ1-6, the V gene TRBV28; weak D call: TRBD1 (6 bases). The V and J ends lost 11 bases and 0 bases respectively, with 20 bases between them. This CDR3 has 17 amino acids. From germline, CDR1 is MDHEN and CDR2 SYDVKM. The CDR3 coding sequence is TGTGCCTCTCGGGGGGGCAGGGCGAGCTCCTATAATTCACCCCTCCACTTT. It is translated as CASRGGRASSYNSPLHF.

The chain recombines TRBV7-9 with TRBJ1-1; D is perhaps TRBD1 (5 bases). This CDR3 has 15 residues. V lost 5 bases to trimming and J lost 3 bases, with 16 bases between them. Germline V gene data show CDR1 as SEHNR and CDR2 as FQNEAQ (reference sequence). CDR3 nucleotide sequence: TGTGCCAGCAGCGCCAGGCGGGGGGGTGACACTGAAGCTTTCTTT. Translation: CASSARRGGDTEAFF.

V usage is TRBV27 and J usage is TRBJ2-2; 8 bases fit TRBD2. Germline V gene lookup returns CDR1 MNHEY and CDR2 SMNVEV (reference sequence). This CDR3 is 18 amino acids long. V lost 5 bases to trimming and J lost 3 bases; unmatched junction nucleotides: 14. The CDR3 coding sequence is TGTGCCAGCAGTCCCTTGCCATGGACGGGAGGGCACACCGGGGAGCTGTTTTTT. Translated: CASSPLPWTGGHTGELFF.

The chain has TRBV28 and TRBJ2-1, with D tentatively TRBD1 (6 bases). Germline lookup yields CDR1 MDHEN and CDR2 SYDVKM. The CDR3 sequence is 16 residues long. Trimming removed 7 bases at V and 5 bases at J, with 21 bases between. CDR3 amino acids: CASISGARDNHNEQFF. CDR3 DNA: TGTGCCAGCATCTCGGGTGCTCGGGACAACCACAATGAGCAGTTCTTC.

V gene TRBV19 combines with J gene TRBJ2-2, with D possibly being TRBD2 (5 bases). Trimming stripped 7 bases from V and 0 bases from J, with 15 bases between. The CDR3 contains 16 residues. Germline-derived CDR1 and CDR2 are LNHDA and SQIVND (reference sequence). Written as DNA, the CDR3 is TGTGCCAGTATGCCCACGTGGCGGGCGAACACCGGGGAGCTGTTTTTT. Amino acids: CASMPTWRANTGELFF.

A single count supports this clone. The V gene is TRBV9, the J gene TRBJ2-1, with 12 bases identical to TRBD2. The CDR3 sequence is 14 residues long. With V trimmed by 3 bases and J by 7 bases, 2 bases remained unmatched. Per the germline V gene, CDR1 is SGDLS and CDR2 is YYNGEE. The CDR3 DNA sequence: TGTGCCAGCAGCGCTAGCGGGAGGGGAAATGAGCAGTTCTTC. It encodes CASSASGRGNEQFF.

V gene TRBV19 combines with J gene TRBJ2-3; maybe TRBD2 (5 bases). Germline lookup yields CDR1 LNHDA and CDR2 SQIVND (reference sequence). Trimming shortened V by 10 bases and J by 4 bases, and 18 bases separated the two germline ends. This CDR3 is built from 14 residues. The CDR3 coding sequence is TGTGCCACCAGTTCCCGGGGTATAGCAGATACGCAGTATTTT. Amino acid sequence: CATSSRGIADTQYF.

The V and J genes are TRBV5-5 and TRBJ1-5; possible D gene TRBD1, 5 bases. The V end was cut by 2 bases, the J end by 3 bases, with 12 bases between. The CDR3 loop spans 15 amino acids. CDR1 is SGHKS and CDR2 is YYEKEE in the germline V gene (reference sequence). CDR3: CASSFGGLDNQPQHF. CDR3 in DNA: TGTGCCAGCAGCTTCGGGGGGTTGGACAATCAGCCCCAGCATTTT.

This clone was observed a handful of times. The chain combines TRBV6-2 or TRBV6-3 with TRBJ1-5; 9 bases align to TRBD1. The V gene end was trimmed by 3 bases and the J gene end by 5 bases; junction bases not matched to a gene: 5. Looked up from germline, CDR1 is MNHEY and CDR2 is SVGEGT. This CDR3 is built from 15 residues. CDR3 loop: CASSYRRDRDQPQHF. In DNA, the CDR3 is TGTGCCAGCAGTTATCGCCGGGACAGGGATCAGCCCCAGCATTTT.

Remarks on this clone: The same CDR3 is also encoded by other DNA sequences in this sample. The chain uses TRBV4-1 and TRBJ2-7; 11 bases align to TRBD1. CDR1 and CDR2 (germline): MGHRA, YSYEKL. The CDR3 length is 14 residues. Germline trimming cut 4 bases from V and 4 bases from J; bases unmatched to any gene: 3. This chain's CDR3 is CASSRGQGAYEQYF. The CDR3 DNA reads TGCGCCAGCAGCCGAGGACAGGGGGCTTACGAGCAGTACTTC.

The chain couples TRBV3-1 (or the pseudogene TRBV3-2) to TRBJ2-7; maybe TRBD2 (5 bases). Germline CDR1 LGHDT, CDR2 YNNKEL (reference sequence). The CDR3 sequence is 16 residues long. V was shortened by 4 bases and J by 0 bases, with 16 bases between the two germline ends. The CDR3: CASSPPRAEGSYEQYF. The CDR3 coding sequence is TGTGCCAGCAGCCCTCCTAGAGCGGAAGGCTCCTACGAGCAGTACTTC.

The chain is built from TRBV7-2 and TRBJ2-2; 8 bases agree with TRBD2. The germline gives CDR1 SGHTA, CDR2 FQGNSA. The length of the CDR3 is 14 residues. J gave up 5 bases and V 2 bases, and 1 base lay outside the gene matches. In DNA, the CDR3 is TGTGCCAGCAGCTTAAGCGGGAGAACCGGGGAGCTGTTTTTT. This codes for CASSLSGRTGELFF.

This sequence joins TRBV28 and TRBJ1-2, with 7 nucleotides matching TRBD1. This CDR3 region has 15 residues. Germline CDR1 and CDR2: MDHEN and SYDVKM. The ends lost 6 bases at V and 8 bases at J; junction bases unmatched: 15. The CDR3 DNA is TGTGCCAGCAGATCGGCCGGGACAGCAAGTATGGGCTACACCTTC. Translated: CASRSAGTASMGYTF.

The chain combines TRBV5-4 with TRBJ2-5, with D possibly matching TRBD2 (6 bases). The CDR3 length is 16 residues. Germline loops: CDR1 SGHNT, CDR2 YYREEE (reference sequence). Trimming left V 3 bases short and J 3 bases short, with 18 bases between. CDR3 amino acids: CASSSAARGAEETQYF. DNA of the CDR3: TGTGCCAGCAGCTCGGCTGCGCGGGGCGCTGAAGAGACCCAGTACTTC.